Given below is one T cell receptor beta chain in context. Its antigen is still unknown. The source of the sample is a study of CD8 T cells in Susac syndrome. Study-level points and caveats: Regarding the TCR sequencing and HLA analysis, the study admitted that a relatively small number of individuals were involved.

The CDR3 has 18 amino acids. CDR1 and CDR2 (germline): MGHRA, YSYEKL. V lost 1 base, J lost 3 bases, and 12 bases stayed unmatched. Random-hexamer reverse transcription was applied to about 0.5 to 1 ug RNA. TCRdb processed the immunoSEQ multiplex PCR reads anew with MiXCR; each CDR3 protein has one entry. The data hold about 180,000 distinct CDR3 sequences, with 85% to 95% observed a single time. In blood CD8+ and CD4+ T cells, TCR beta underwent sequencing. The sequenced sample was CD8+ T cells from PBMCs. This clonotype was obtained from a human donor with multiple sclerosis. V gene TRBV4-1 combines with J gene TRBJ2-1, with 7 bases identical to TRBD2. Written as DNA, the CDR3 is TGCGCCAGCAGCCAAGGGGGGTACAAGCGGGATTACTACAATGAGCAGTTCTTC. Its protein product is CASSQGGYKRDYYNEQFF.